This T cell receptor (beta chain) was found in a study of T-cell reconstitution after alpha-beta-depleted transplantation in children (dated by TCRdb to 2016 to 2018). For the study in its entirety: Using TCR repertoire profiling, the study followed T-cell immune reconstitution in a quantitative way in children after TCRalphabeta/CD19-depleted allogeneic hematopoietic cell transplantation.

Library preparation was by PCR. Sequencing relied on an Illumina HiSeq 2500. Molecular barcoding was employed in the preparation of TCR libraries, with unique molecular identifiers being used to normalize TCRbeta repertoire quantification. The public reads were run again by TCRdb, first through fastp at Q25 and then through MiXCR, and only productive beta chains were kept. Every distinct CDR3 protein forms one entry, paired with its most common genes and DNA. This sample has roughly 420,000 distinct CDR3 sequences in its table, and 15% to 20% of those were observed once. Roughly 27% of the sample lies in the top ten. The investigation overall reported the following: In some patients, the high TCRbeta diversity seen at day 60 was put down to recipient T cells and intrathymic progenitors that had survived conditioning. Hyperexpanded clone frequencies declined over subsequent months; after one year, T-cell counts and TCRbeta diversity were mostly attributed to newly produced T cells. About two months after transplant, the apparently early recovery of alphabetaT-cell counts reportedly depended on just several hundred clones that had expanded rapidly and came from non-depleted graft cells.

Reading the label with the study, this specimen's treatment or condition is: allogeneic hematopoietic cell transplantation with graft depleted of TCRalphabeta T cells and CD19 B cells. The transplant recipients were children given TCRalphabeta/CD19-depleted allogeneic hematopoietic cell grafts. This clonotype appeared a few times. Its antigen is currently not known. No base quality values were provided; no much bigger clone lies one nucleotide off. The sequenced sample was PBMCs, mostly from graft donor cells, obtained 360 days after TCRalphabeta/CD19-depleted stem cell transplant. The TCR originated in a boy in the first two years of life who had a stem cell transplant for Wiskott-Aldrich syndrome, so the T cells may come from the graft donor.

CDR3 sequence: CAWSLQGEQFF. The DNA sequence reads TGTGCCTGGAGTTTACAGGGGGAGCAGTTCTTC. Here the chain combines TRBV30 and TRBJ2-1; 7 nucleotides in the junction match TRBD1. V loses 2 bases at its end and J loses 10 bases; junction bases beyond the gene matches: 2. Reading the germline V gene (reference sequence) gives CDR1 GTSNPN and CDR2 SVGIG. The CDR3 starts with the cysteine, ends with the phenylalanine, and has 11 residues. Only CDR3 DNA is held: 33 bases, read in frame from base 1. When the CDR3 is completed using the reference TRBV30 and TRBJ2-1 genes on either side, the full variable domain is SQTIHQWPATLVQPVGSPLSLECTVEGTSNPNLYWYRQAAGRGLQLLFYSVGIGQISSEVPQNLSASRPQDRQFILSSKKLLLSDSGFYLCAWSLQGEQFFGPGTRLTVL.